A single sample gave rise to the 8 T cell receptor beta chains below, sequenced in a study of CD8+CD57+ T cells in acquired aplastic anemia. The template used for profiling TCR beta VDJ and CDR3 was genomic DNA. TCRdb used MiXCR to reprocess the reads, holding one entry per CDR3 protein. Of some 200,000 distinct CDR3 sequences in the sample, approximately 35% were seen once. Material: sorted CD4+, CD8+, or CD8+CD57+ T cells (not recorded which) from PBMCs. The receptors were sampled from a human donor in good health, serving as a control.

V is TRBV10-2 and J is TRBJ2-3; TRBD2 is a possible D gene (6 bases). CDR1 is WSHSY, CDR2 SAAADI, per germline. The CDR3 sequence is 14 residues long. V dropped 4 bases and J dropped 1 base, with 9 bases sitting between them. As DNA, the CDR3 is TGCGCCAGCAGTGGGGCTAGCGGCACAGATACGCAGTATTTT. Translating gives CASSGASGTDTQYF.

At least ten counts were recorded for this clonotype. The chain uses TRBV2 and TRBJ2-3; D may be TRBD2 (5 bases). V lost 0 bases to trimming and J lost 5 bases, with 9 bases between them. This CDR3 is built from 14 residues. The germline V gene encodes CDR1 SNHLY and CDR2 FYNNEI. In nucleotides, the CDR3 is TGTGCCAGCAGTGAAGCGCTCGAGGGAGATACGCAGTATTTT. It specifies CASSEALEGDTQYF.

V and J are TRBV4-1 and TRBJ1-1; 9 bases are shared with TRBD1. This CDR3 contains 16 residues. Losses at the gene ends were 1 base for V and 1 base for J; bases not matched to a gene: 4. Germline V gene sequence: CDR1 MGHRA, CDR2 YSYEKL. This CDR3 reads CASSQGTGATNTEAFF. The CDR3 bases are TGCGCCAGCAGCCAAGGGACAGGGGCTACGAACACTGAAGCTTTCTTT.

This clonotype has more than one count but fewer than ten. CDR3 sequence: CSLSEGASYGYTF. The DNA for the CDR3 is TGCAGTTTAAGTGAAGGGGCGTCCTATGGCTACACCTTC. The rearrangement uses TRBV29-1 and TRBJ1-2; maybe TRBD1 (5 bases). In germline, CDR1 is SQVTM, CDR2 ANQGSEA. The CDR3 is made up of 13 amino acids.

This clonotype has ten or more counts. A much larger clone differs by one base, so this may be a read error. The J gene is TRBJ2-5, the V gene TRBV15; a possible D gene is TRBD2 (6 bases). Deletions cut 3 bases from V and 5 bases from J, with 13 bases between. The CDR3 contains 14 residues. Per germline, CDR1 LNHNV and CDR2 YYDKDF (reference sequence). Written as DNA, the CDR3 is TGTGCCACCAGCAGGTTACGGGGGATCGAGACCCAGTACTTC. Protein sequence: CATSRLRGIETQYF.

This clonotype came up a few times. The chain uses TRBV10-3 and TRBJ1-2, with D possibly matching TRBD1 (6 bases). V dropped 7 bases and J dropped 4 bases, with 16 bases sitting between them. From germline, CDR1 is ENHRY and CDR2 SYGVKD. The CDR3 extends over 14 amino acids. DNA for the CDR3: TGTGCCATCACCTCGGACAGCGCCCGCTATGGCTACACCTTC. Encoded protein: CAITSDSARYGYTF.

This clonotype was detected ten times or more. This chain links TRBV7-3 with TRBJ2-1; perhaps TRBD1 as D (6 bases). This CDR3 has 14 residues. V was trimmed by 7 bases and J by 1 base, leaving 11 bases between them. CDR1 is SGHTA, CDR2 FQGTGA, per germline. CDR3 in amino acids: CASKGEGSYNEQFF. CDR3 DNA sequence: TGTGCCAGCAAGGGGGAAGGGTCCTACAATGAGCAGTTCTTC. Together with reference TRBV7-3 and TRBJ2-1, the CDR3 gives the full variable domain: GAGVSQTPSNKVTEKGKYVELRCDPISGHTALYWYRQSLGQGPEFLIYFQGTGAADDSGLPNDRFFAVRPEGSVSTLKIQRTERGDSAVYLCASKGEGSYNEQFFGPGTRLTVL.

On this clonotype itself: This sequence may be a read error, since a much larger clone differs from it by one base. Here the CDR3 reads CASSLREPPFEQYF. CDR3 nucleotide sequence: TGTGCCAGCAGCTTGCGGGAACCTCCATTCGAGCAGTACTTC. The V call is TRBV5-4, the J call TRBJ2-7; possible D gene TRBD2, 5 bases. The CDR3 loop spans 14 amino acids. V shed 1 base and J shed 6 bases, with 14 bases lying between them. Germline-derived CDR1 and CDR2 are SGHNT and YYREEE (reference sequence).